Listed here are 25 T cell receptor beta chains from one sample, sequenced in a study of blood T cell repertoires in COVID-19. Measured with immunoSEQ multiplex PCR; TCRdb has only the in-frame clones, and not every one. The repertoire has about 30,000 clones, 70% to 85% of them found once; the top ten carry about 14%. Input material: peripheral blood. These receptor sequences come from a human donor in a cohort sampled during active COVID-19.

The V gene is TRBV5-4, the J gene TRBJ2-3, with 7 bases identical to TRBD2. CDR3 length equals 15 residues. CDR1 SGHNT and CDR2 YYREEE come from the germline V gene (reference sequence). V shed 4 bases and J 0 bases; nucleotides not matched to a gene: 5. CDR3 sequence (DNA): TGTGCCAGCAGCGGCGGGGGAGCTAGCACAGATACGCAGTATTTT. Translating gives CASSGGGASTDTQYF.

V gene TRBV5-6 combines with J gene TRBJ1-4; weak D call: TRBD1 (5 bases). Per the germline V gene, CDR1 is SGHDT and CDR2 is YYEEEE. The CDR3 sequence is 15 residues long. Trimming shortened V by 8 bases and J by 2 bases, and 16 bases separated the two germline ends. The CDR3 bases are TGTGCCAGTCCGGCCAGGGCGTCGACTAATGAAAAACTGTTTTTT. This sequence encodes CASPARASTNEKLFF.

The chain combines TRBV3-1 (or the pseudogene TRBV3-2) with TRBJ2-3; 10 bases line up with TRBD2. CDR3 size: 20 residues. V trimming: 0 bases; J trimming: 1 base; junction bases outside the gene matches: 13. CDR1 is LGHDT, CDR2 YNNKEL, per germline (reference sequence). The CDR3 reads CASSQDGRLAGVRGTDTQYF. CDR3 in DNA: TGTGCCAGCAGCCAAGATGGCAGGCTAGCGGGGGTACGCGGCACAGATACGCAGTATTTT.

This clone showed up just a few times. The chain joins TRBV19 to TRBJ2-2, with TRBD2 matching 8 bases. Germline V gene lookup returns CDR1 LNHDA and CDR2 SQIVND (reference sequence). The junction had 8 bases not matched to a gene; V was cut back by 5 bases and J by 6 bases. This CDR3 is built from 15 residues. In nucleotides, the CDR3 is TGTGCCAGTAGTTGGCGGGGGGCCGGTCCCGGGGAGCTGTTTTTT. This sequence encodes CASSWRGAGPGELFF.

The rearrangement links TRBV27 to TRBJ1-1; TRBD1 might be the D (6 bases). Trimming stripped 5 bases from V and 4 bases from J, with 14 bases between. The CDR3 extends over 14 amino acids. Germline V gene data show CDR1 as MNHEY and CDR2 as SMNVEV (reference sequence). This CDR3 is CASSIQGGGTEAFF. The CDR3 nucleotides are TGTGCCAGCAGTATACAAGGGGGTGGCACTGAAGCTTTCTTT.

The V and J genes are TRBV6-5 and TRBJ2-1; the match to TRBD2 covers 10 bases. Trimming removed 6 bases from V and 4 bases from J; junction bases left unmatched: 6. CDR1 is MNHEY and CDR2 is SVGAGI in the germline V gene. This CDR3 is built from 15 residues. CDR3: CASSRAGGLYNEQFF. Here the CDR3 DNA reads TGTGCCAGCAGCCGAGCGGGGGGGCTTTACAATGAGCAGTTCTTC.

The chain is built from TRBV7-2 and TRBJ2-3, with D perhaps TRBD1 (6 bases). The CDR3 extends over 15 amino acids. Germline V lookup: CDR1 SGHTA, CDR2 FQGNSA. V was clipped by 4 bases and J by 0 bases, with 11 bases between them. Here the CDR3 DNA reads TGTGCCAGCAGCTCGGGACACACCAGCACAGATACGCAGTATTTT. Protein sequence: CASSSGHTSTDTQYF.

V gene TRBV3-1 (or the pseudogene TRBV3-2) combines with J gene TRBJ2-5; 7 bases are shared with TRBD2. This CDR3 contains 14 residues. Germline CDR1 and CDR2: LGHDT and YNNKEL (reference sequence). V shed 8 bases and J 1 base; nucleotides not matched to a gene: 7. The CDR3 here is CASGLIAGQETQYF. The DNA of the CDR3 is TGTGCCAGCGGACTTATAGCGGGCCAAGAGACCCAGTACTTC.

This clone was recorded a few times. The J gene is TRBJ1-1, the V gene TRBV7-2; 7 positions agree with TRBD1. Germline V CDR1 and CDR2: SGHTA, FQGNSA. V shed 4 bases, J shed 1 base, and the junction held 3 bases outside the gene matches. The CDR3 runs 14 residues. CDR3 loop: CASSSQGRNTEAFF. The CDR3 bases are TGTGCCAGCAGCTCACAGGGGCGGAACACTGAAGCTTTCTTT.

This clone was seen only a few times. The chain recombines TRBV30 with TRBJ1-5; 7 nucleotides align to TRBD1. V shed 1 base and J 4 bases; nucleotides not matched to a gene: 10. CDR3 length: 16 residues. CDR1 is GTSNPN and CDR2 is SVGIG in the germline V gene (reference sequence). CDR3: CAWSGGWTGWNQPQHF. For the CDR3, the DNA is TGTGCCTGGAGTGGGGGATGGACAGGTTGGAATCAGCCCCAGCATTTT.

The V call is TRBV6-5, the J call TRBJ1-2; tentatively, D is TRBD1 (5 bases). Per the germline V gene, CDR1 is MNHEY and CDR2 is SVGAGI. Trimming shortened V by 5 bases and J by 4 bases, and 14 bases separated the two germline ends. The CDR3 length is 14 residues. The CDR3 here is CASSPKRGGYGYTF. In DNA form, the CDR3 reads TGTGCCAGCAGTCCGAAAAGGGGCGGCTATGGCTACACCTTC.

This chain links TRBV30 with TRBJ1-4; D may be TRBD1 (5 bases). There are 17 residues in the CDR3. Germline CDR1 is GTSNPN and CDR2 is SVGIG (reference sequence). Trimming left V 0 bases short and J 5 bases short, with 19 bases between. Here the CDR3 DNA reads TGTGCCTGGAGTGTCCCCTTGGGGGGGGTCGGAAATGAAAAACTGTTTTTT. Amino acid sequence: CAWSVPLGGVGNEKLFF.

This chain connects TRBV5-8 to TRBJ2-2; D not resolved. Germline V gives CDR1 SGHTS, CDR2 YDEGEE. Trimming left V 4 bases short and J 5 bases short, with 9 bases between. The CDR3 runs 13 residues. The CDR3 DNA is TGTGCCAGCAGCACTTCATTTACCGGGGAGCTGTTTTTT. This translates into CASSTSFTGELFF.

This clone was detected only a few times. The genes are TRBV5-8 and TRBJ1-5; 8 bases are shared with TRBD1. Unmatched junction bases numbered 5, after V lost 4 bases and J lost 2 bases. Germline values: CDR1 SGHTS, CDR2 YDEGEE. CDR3 length: 15 residues. The CDR3 region has the DNA TGTGCCAGCAGCATACAGGGGGGAGGCAATCAGCCCCAGCATTTT. Its protein product is CASSIQGGGNQPQHF.

The genes are TRBV7-3 and TRBJ1-1, with 10 bases matching TRBD1. Germline V gene lookup returns CDR1 SGHTA and CDR2 FQGTGA. J lost 5 bases, V lost 8 bases, and 11 bases had no gene match. CDR3 length equals 15 residues. CDR3 nucleotides: TGTGCCAGCGAAAAAAGTCGGACAGGGGGGACTGAAGCTTTCTTT. It translates to CASEKSRTGGTEAFF.

The chain combines TRBV28 with TRBJ1-2, with a tentative D call TRBD1 (6 bases). The CDR3 totals 14 residues. CDR1 and CDR2 (germline): MDHEN, SYDVKM. V was pared by 4 bases and J by 5 bases, with 14 bases between. CDR3 loop: CASSSRTEIYGYTF. The CDR3 DNA follows: TGTGCCAGCAGTTCCCGGACAGAAATTTATGGCTACACCTTC.

V is TRBV3-1 (or the pseudogene TRBV3-2) and J is TRBJ2-7; D perhaps matches TRBD1 (6 bases). Germline V gene lookup returns CDR1 LGHDT and CDR2 YNNKEL (reference sequence). V was cut by 2 bases and J by 2 bases, with 7 bases left in between. CDR3 length: 13 amino acids. The CDR3 is CASSQRTAYEQYF. CDR3 nucleotides: TGTGCCAGCAGCCAAAGGACAGCCTACGAGCAGTACTTC.

This clone has only a few counts. This chain uses TRBV7-9 with TRBJ1-4; 8 bases match TRBD1. Germline loops: CDR1 SEHNR, CDR2 FQNEAQ (reference sequence). Trimming at V came to 5 bases and at J to 7 bases, leaving 6 bases not matched to a gene. The CDR3 spans 14 residues. The CDR3 DNA is TGTGCCAGCAGCCTGACAGGGGCAGGTGAAAAACTGTTTTTT. This codes for CASSLTGAGEKLFF.

CDR3 protein: CASSLLSTGIYNEQFF. CDR3 coding DNA: TGTGCCAGCAGCTTGTTGTCTACAGGGATTTACAATGAGCAGTTCTTC. The rearrangement links TRBV5-8 to TRBJ2-1, with D maybe TRBD1 (6 bases). CDR1 and CDR2 from the germline V gene are SGHTS and YDEGEE. CDR3 length: 16 amino acids. V shed 1 base and J shed 4 bases, with 15 bases lying between them.

This clone was counted only a few times. The chain employs TRBV27 and TRBJ2-2; 8 bases are shared with TRBD1. The CDR3 spans 15 residues. V lost 5 bases to trimming and J lost 4 bases; unmatched junction nucleotides: 6. From germline, CDR1 is MNHEY and CDR2 SMNVEV (reference sequence). CDR3 nucleotides: TGTGCCAGCAGTCCCAGGGGGCGTGTCACCGGGGAGCTGTTTTTT. Residues: CASSPRGRVTGELFF.

The rearrangement joins TRBV19 to TRBJ2-7; D unresolved. The germline V gene has CDR1 LNHDA and CDR2 SQIVND (reference sequence). The CDR3 contains 11 residues. The V end was cut by 7 bases, the J end by 6 bases, with 10 bases between. Here the CDR3 DNA reads TGTGCCAGTACCTCCCCTTCCGAGCAGTACTTC. It translates to CASTSPSEQYF.

V and J are TRBV7-2 and TRBJ2-4; 7 nucleotides align to TRBD1. The germline V gene has CDR1 SGHTA and CDR2 FQGNSA. The CDR3 runs to 16 residues. J lost 0 bases, V lost 4 bases, and 6 bases had no gene match. The CDR3 DNA is TGTGCCAGCAGCTCACAGGGGCTTCTAGCCAAAAACATTCAGTACTTC. It translates to CASSSQGLLAKNIQYF.

The CDR3: CASSLWRAGTGNTIYF. CDR3 in DNA: TGTGCCAGCAGTTTATGGAGGGCGGGGACTGGAAACACCATATATTTT. The chain employs TRBV28 and TRBJ1-3; D not certain. Trimming shortened V by 0 bases and J by 2 bases, and 11 bases separated the two germline ends. This CDR3 is built from 16 residues. The germline V gene has CDR1 MDHEN and CDR2 SYDVKM.

The chain is built from TRBV6-5 and TRBJ1-1, with D possibly TRBD1 on 6 matching bases. The germline V and J ends were trimmed by 0 bases and 1 base, with 9 bases remaining between them. The CDR3 has 15 residues. The germline gives CDR1 MNHEY, CDR2 SVGAGI. The CDR3 nucleotides read TGTGCCAGCAGTTACTCGAGAGGGGGGAACACTGAAGCTTTCTTT. Translated, it gives CASSYSRGGNTEAFF.

The rearrangement uses TRBV4-1 and TRBJ1-6; no clear D gene. CDR1 and CDR2 from the germline V gene are MGHRA and YSYEKL. The CDR3 sequence is 14 residues long. Trimming stripped 3 bases from V and 14 bases from J, with 17 bases between. The CDR3, as DNA: TGCGCCAGCAGCCAGGGTGTCGGGGATAGGACCCTCCACTTT. This encodes CASSQGVGDRTLHF.